One sample yielded the 14 T cell receptor beta chains listed below, sequenced in a study of identical twins. TCRdb passed the 5' RACE reads through MiXCR, listing each CDR3 protein once. This sample carries around 960,000 distinct CDR3 sequences, about 12% of them seen once, and the ten largest clones take around 1.5%. These records were also assigned to another study, of yellow fever vaccine responses in identical twins.

Source material: PBMCs. Receptor source: a woman aged 18-29 years in good health.

This clonotype was observed at least ten times. This chain joins TRBV2 and TRBJ2-5; D is possibly TRBD2 (6 bases). V lost 3 bases and J 3 bases, leaving 8 bases between the germline ends. This CDR3 has 13 amino acids. Germline V gene lookup returns CDR1 SNHLY and CDR2 FYNNEI. CDR3: CASSESSEETQYF. As DNA, the CDR3 is TGTGCCAGCAGTGAGTCTAGCGAAGAGACCCAGTACTTC. Variable domain in full (rest from reference TRBV2 and TRBJ2-5): EPEVTQTPSHQVTQMGQEVILRCVPISNHLYFYWYRQILGQKVEFLVSFYNNEISEKSEIFDDQFSVERPDGSNFTLKIRSTKLEDSAMYFCASSESSEETQYFGPGTRLLVL.

The chain has TRBV27 and TRBJ2-2; D is possibly TRBD1 (6 bases). The CDR3 spans 16 residues. Germline loops: CDR1 MNHEY, CDR2 SMNVEV (reference sequence). The V end was cut by 2 bases, the J end by 0 bases, with 10 bases between. The CDR3 region has the DNA TGTGCCAGCAGTTTAAGGCCAGGGGCGAACACCGGGGAGCTGTTTTTT. Translation: CASSLRPGANTGELFF.

V and J are TRBV28 and TRBJ2-7, with D perhaps matching TRBD2 (6 bases). The CDR3 loop spans 13 amino acids. Germline V gene data show CDR1 as MDHEN and CDR2 as SYDVKM. V was shortened by 5 bases and J by 3 bases, with 11 bases between the two germline ends. CDR3 loop: CASSQPGLYEQYF. The CDR3 coding sequence is TGTGCCAGCAGTCAACCGGGACTCTACGAGCAGTACTTC. The whole variable domain, filled in from reference TRBV28 and TRBJ2-7, reads DVKVTQSSRYLVKRTGEKVFLECVQDMDHENMFWYRQDPGLGLRLIYFSYDVKMKEKGDIPEGYSVSREKKERFSLILESASTNQTSMYLCASSQPGLYEQYFGPGTRLTVT.

This clonotype was observed many times. V gene TRBV2 combines with J gene TRBJ2-2, with 7 bases lining up with TRBD1. CDR1 and CDR2 from the germline V gene are SNHLY and FYNNEI. Trimming removed 6 bases from V and 2 bases from J; junction bases left unmatched: 3. The CDR3 totals 14 residues. CDR3 residues: CASSRDRNTGELFF. The CDR3 coding sequence is TGTGCCAGCAGCAGGGACAGAAACACCGGGGAGCTGTTTTTT.

This clonotype was counted only a few times. V and J are TRBV9 and TRBJ2-4; 7 bases agree with TRBD1. V was clipped by 3 bases and J by 7 bases; unmatched bases: 13. There are 16 residues in the CDR3. Germline assignment: CDR1 SGDLS and CDR2 YYNGEE. As DNA, the CDR3 is TGTGCCAGCAGCGACGACAGGGCAGCCCAGCCCAACATTCAGTACTTC. Its translation is CASSDDRAAQPNIQYF. The full variable domain, in which reference TRBV9 and TRBJ2-4 provide the parts outside the CDR3, is DSGVTQTPKHLITATGQRVTLRCSPRSGDLSVYWYQQSLDQGLQFLIQYYNGEERAKGNILERFSAQQFPDLHSELNLSSLELGDSALYFCASSDDRAAQPNIQYFGAGTRLSVL.

Only a few counts were recorded for this clonotype. This chain joins TRBV20-1 and TRBJ2-7; 8 nucleotides match TRBD2. The germline CDR1 and CDR2 sequences are DFQATT and SNEGSKA (reference sequence). The CDR3 covers 13 residues. After removal of 6 bases from V and 9 bases from J, the junction contained 13 bases not matched to a gene. The chain's CDR3 is CSALTSAQHRQYF. Here the CDR3 DNA reads TGCAGTGCATTGACTAGCGCCCAACATCGGCAGTACTTC.

This clonotype showed up many times. This chain joins TRBV7-9 and TRBJ1-1; 9 bases match TRBD1. Germline CDR1 SEHNR, CDR2 FQNEAQ (reference sequence). With 10 bases clipped from V and 5 bases from J, the junction kept 14 bases outside the gene matches. The CDR3 totals 15 residues. This chain's CDR3 is CAISQGAQPATEAFF. The CDR3 DNA sequence: TGTGCCATATCACAGGGGGCGCAGCCAGCTACTGAAGCTTTCTTT.

In this sample, this clonotype turned up many times. The chain combines TRBV4-1 with TRBJ2-1; tentatively, D is TRBD2 (6 bases). CDR1 and CDR2 (germline): MGHRA, YSYEKL. Deletions cut 4 bases from V and 1 base from J, with 11 bases between. The CDR3 runs to 15 residues. This chain's CDR3 is CASSPRLESYNEQFF. CDR3 DNA: TGCGCCAGCAGCCCCCGACTAGAGTCCTACAATGAGCAGTTCTTC.

This clonotype was counted only a few times. DNA of the CDR3: TGTGCCAGCAGCTTAGTCGGGGGGCGCCTAAGTGAAGCTTTCTTT. Amino acids: CASSLVGGRLSEAFF. The chain is built from TRBV7-9 and TRBJ1-1, with a tentative D call TRBD1 (6 bases). From germline, CDR1 is SEHNR and CDR2 FQNEAQ (reference sequence). With 1 base removed from V and 7 bases from J, the gap between germline ends came to 16 bases. The CDR3 loop spans 15 amino acids.

The gene calls are TRBV29-1 and TRBJ1-2; unclear D gene. The CDR3 spans 18 residues. Germline V lookup: CDR1 SQVTM, CDR2 ANQGSEA. The germline V and J ends were trimmed by 0 bases and 7 bases, with 27 bases remaining between them. This chain's CDR3 is CSVEDRGFSTFREPGYTF. The CDR3 DNA reads as TGCAGCGTTGAAGATCGAGGTTTCTCCACTTTTCGAGAACCTGGCTACACCTTC.

This clonotype turned up a few times. The chain combines TRBV2 with TRBJ2-1; tentatively, D is TRBD1 or TRBD2 (6 bases each). The V end lost 1 base, the J end lost 8 bases, and 12 bases lay between the germline ends. Germline V gene data show CDR1 as SNHLY and CDR2 as FYNNEI. CDR3 length: 14 amino acids. The CDR3 protein is CASSEGGASDEQFF. The CDR3 DNA sequence: TGTGCCAGCAGTGAAGGGGGGGCTAGCGATGAGCAGTTCTTC.

This clonotype was detected only a few times. The rearrangement joins TRBV7-2 to TRBJ2-1; perhaps TRBD2 as D (6 bases). This CDR3 is built from 13 residues. Germline V lookup: CDR1 SGHTA, CDR2 FQGNSA. V was cut by 4 bases and J by 7 bases, with 11 bases left in between. The CDR3 region has the DNA TGTGCCAGCAGCTCGACTAGGGGAAATGAGCAGTTCTTC. Translated, it gives CASSSTRGNEQFF.

This clonotype appeared a few times. V usage is TRBV7-9 and J usage is TRBJ1-1, with D perhaps matching TRBD1 (5 bases). Trimming cost V 5 bases and J 0 bases, with 13 bases left between them. The CDR3 is made up of 15 amino acids. Germline CDR1 SEHNR, CDR2 FQNEAQ (reference sequence). The CDR3 DNA reads TGTGCCAGCAGCCCGCGGACATTTATGAACACTGAAGCTTTCTTT. Translating gives CASSPRTFMNTEAFF.

The chain combines TRBV7-9 with TRBJ1-1; D gene uncertain. The germline V gene encodes CDR1 SEHNR and CDR2 FQNEAQ (reference sequence). The CDR3 loop spans 12 amino acids. The germline V and J ends were trimmed by 9 bases and 1 base, with 9 bases remaining between them. CDR3 amino acids: CASGTRNTEAFF. CDR3 DNA: TGTGCCAGTGGTACACGGAACACTGAAGCTTTCTTT.